Following are 24 T cell receptor beta chains from one sample sequenced in a study of vaccination effects on CD4 cells after COVID-19. The antigens of these receptors remain unknown. Some clones are missing from TCRdb's copy, which holds only in-frame ones; the method was immunoSEQ multiplex PCR. The sample yields about 45,000 clones, roughly three quarters seen once. A roughly ten-day culture period preceded the isolation of CD4+ T cells. Either the BNT162b2 or mRNA-1273 vaccine was given to participants in two doses. The sequencing used CD4+ T cells from PBMCs cultured without peptide, collected after COVID-19 vaccination. These receptors were obtained from a human donor who received a COVID-19 vaccine.

This clone was counted only a few times. This chain links TRBV7-7 with TRBJ2-7; TRBD1 matches 8 bases. This CDR3 spans 15 amino acids. V dropped 5 bases and J dropped 3; count of bases not matched to a gene: 9. CDR1 and CDR2 (germline): SSHAT, FNYEAQ (reference sequence). CDR3 residues: CASSANRQGSYEQYF. CDR3 DNA sequence: TGTGCCAGCAGCGCCAATAGACAGGGGAGCTACGAGCAGTACTTC.

V usage is TRBV10-3 and J usage is TRBJ2-1; the D is unclear. Trimming removed 3 bases from V and 6 bases from J, with 9 bases in between. This CDR3 is built from 13 residues. CDR1 is ENHRY and CDR2 is SYGVKD in the germline V gene. CDR3 coding DNA: TGTGCCATCAGTGAAACCGGGCTCAATGAGCAGTTCTTC. It codes for CAISETGLNEQFF.

This clone showed up just a few times. V is TRBV7-8 and J is TRBJ1-1; possibly TRBD1 for D (6 bases). The V end was cut by 4 bases, the J end by 6 bases, with 15 bases between. The CDR3 covers 14 residues. Looked up from germline, CDR1 is SGHVS and CDR2 is FQNEAQ. The CDR3 DNA reads TGTGCCAGCAGCTCCCGAACCACAGGGCCTGAAGCTTTCTTT. This codes for CASSSRTTGPEAFF.

This clone has only a few counts. The J gene is TRBJ1-5, the V gene TRBV30; possibly TRBD1 for D (5 bases). CDR1 is GTSNPN and CDR2 is SVGIG in the germline V gene (reference sequence). V lost 6 bases and J 3 bases, leaving 15 bases between the germline ends. This CDR3 spans 14 amino acids. Here the CDR3 DNA reads TGTGCCTGCACACCGGGACCGTACAATCAGCCCCAGCATTTT. Amino acid sequence: CACTPGPYNQPQHF.

The V call is TRBV2, the J call TRBJ2-5; 8 nucleotides agree with TRBD1. Unmatched junction bases numbered 5, after V lost 4 bases and J lost 4 bases. The CDR3 is made up of 14 amino acids. Germline V gives CDR1 SNHLY, CDR2 FYNNEI. The DNA of the CDR3 is TGTGCCAGCAGTGGACCCGGACAGGGAGAGACCCAGTACTTC. The encoded protein is CASSGPGQGETQYF.

This clone was seen a handful of times. The gene calls are TRBV4-2 and TRBJ1-6, with D unclear. Germline lookup yields CDR1 LGHNA and CDR2 YNFKEQ. The CDR3 runs to 15 residues. Trimming removed 4 bases from V and 7 bases from J, with 14 bases in between. DNA for the CDR3: TGTGCCAGCAGCCCGATGGACGGAGGGAATTCACCCCTCCACTTT. Protein: CASSPMDGGNSPLHF.

In this sample, this clone turned up once. This chain connects TRBV5-1 to TRBJ2-5; 8 positions match TRBD2. Germline loops: CDR1 SGHRS, CDR2 YFSETQ. J lost 2 bases, V lost 0 bases, and 6 bases had no gene match. The CDR3 totals 16 residues. The CDR3 DNA follows: TGCGCCAGCAGCTTGGCCGGAGCGGGGGCACAAGAGACCCAGTACTTC. It is translated as CASSLAGAGAQETQYF.

V and J are TRBV6-1 and TRBJ1-2; a possible D gene is TRBD1 (6 bases). There are 15 residues in the CDR3. Per germline, CDR1 MNHNS and CDR2 SASEGT. V was cut by 3 bases and J by 1 base, with 12 bases left in between. The CDR3 nucleotides are TGTGCCAGCAGTGATATAACAGGGAATAACTATGGCTACACCTTC. It specifies CASSDITGNNYGYTF.

The chain uses TRBV6-5 and TRBJ2-5, with D perhaps matching TRBD1 (6 bases). This CDR3 is built from 15 residues. From germline, CDR1 is MNHEY and CDR2 SVGAGI. The V gene lost 7 bases and the J gene lost 3 bases, with 18 bases spanning the gap. As DNA, the CDR3 is TGTGCCAGCACCCGAACCTGGGGGCGGGAAGAGACCCAGTACTTC. This translates into CASTRTWGREETQYF.

The chain has TRBV5-1 and TRBJ1-1; no clear D. The CDR3 extends over 14 amino acids. V was pared by 0 bases and J by 4 bases, with 10 bases between. Germline CDR1 reads SGHRS; CDR2 reads YFSETQ. This chain's CDR3 is CASSLGQSTTEAFF. Here the CDR3 DNA reads TGCGCCAGCAGCTTGGGCCAATCTACCACTGAAGCTTTCTTT. Variable domain in full (rest from reference TRBV5-1 and TRBJ1-1): KAGVTQTPRYLIKTRGQQVTLSCSPISGHRSVSWYQQTPGQGLQFLFEYFSETQRNKGNFPGRFSGRQFSNSRSEMNVSTLELGDSALYLCASSLGQSTTEAFFGQGTRLTVV.

The rearrangement uses TRBV3-1 (or the pseudogene TRBV3-2) and TRBJ2-7; TRBD2 is a possible D gene (7 bases). The CDR3 has 15 residues. Germline CDR1 LGHDT, CDR2 YNNKEL (reference sequence). The V end was cut by 3 bases, the J end by 4 bases, with 16 bases between. CDR3 sequence (DNA): TGTGCCAGCAGCCATGGGTCGGGGGGCAGTTACGAGCAGTACTTC. This gives the protein CASSHGSGGSYEQYF.

The V and J genes are TRBV6-4 and TRBJ1-2; possible D gene TRBD1, 5 bases. The CDR3 contains 13 residues. Germline V gene lookup returns CDR1 MRHNA and CDR2 SNTAGT. V lost 3 bases and J 0 bases, leaving 5 bases between the germline ends. This CDR3 is CASSEGANYGYTF. CDR3 DNA sequence: TGTGCCAGCAGTGAAGGGGCTAACTATGGCTACACCTTC.

This clone was observed a handful of times. The rearrangement links TRBV19 to TRBJ1-2; the D gene is possibly TRBD1 (5 bases). Germline values: CDR1 LNHDA, CDR2 SQIVND (reference sequence). CDR3 length: 15 amino acids. Trimming left V 9 bases short and J 8 bases short, with 25 bases between. CDR3 nucleotides: TGTGCCAGCGGAGTACCCAGGGCAGGCGGGTCGGGCTACACCTTC. Translation gives CASGVPRAGGSGYTF.

J is TRBJ2-4 and V is TRBV19; 14 bases agree with TRBD2. With 6 bases clipped from V and 0 bases from J, the junction kept 10 bases outside the gene matches. CDR1 is LNHDA and CDR2 is SQIVND in the germline V gene (reference sequence). The CDR3 spans 19 residues. The CDR3 here is CASSGLAGGSLLAKNIQYF. The CDR3 bases are TGTGCCAGTAGCGGACTAGCGGGGGGCTCGCTACTAGCCAAAAACATTCAGTACTTC.

This sequence joins TRBV12-3 or TRBV12-4 and TRBJ1-6; weak D call: TRBD1 (5 bases). The CDR3 is made up of 13 amino acids. V was trimmed by 5 bases and J by 8 bases, leaving 10 bases between them. Here the CDR3 reads CASSPGTYSPLHF. The CDR3 coding sequence is TGTGCCAGCAGTCCCGGGACCTATTCACCCCTCCACTTT.

There are a few counts of this clone. CDR3 DNA: TGTGCCAGCAGAGGAGACAGTCCTTATAATTCACCCCTCCACTTT. Its protein product is CASRGDSPYNSPLHF. The chain combines TRBV9 with TRBJ1-6; weak D call: TRBD1 (5 bases). Trimming took off 5 bases at V and 4 bases at J, with 13 bases between the two ends. Germline V gene sequence: CDR1 SGDLS, CDR2 YYNGEE. This CDR3 spans 15 amino acids.

The rearrangement uses TRBV27 and TRBJ2-5; perhaps TRBD2 as D (6 bases). The CDR3 covers 13 residues. Germline V gene sequence: CDR1 MNHEY, CDR2 SMNVEV (reference sequence). The V end was cut by 2 bases, the J end by 7 bases, with 11 bases between. The CDR3 loop reads CASSLISGRTQYF. In nucleotides, the CDR3 is TGTGCCAGCAGTTTAATTAGCGGCCGGACCCAGTACTTC.

The chain employs TRBV2 and TRBJ2-1, with unresolved D. V was pared by 1 base and J by 2 bases, with 12 bases between. CDR1 and CDR2 from the germline V gene are SNHLY and FYNNEI. The CDR3 covers 16 residues. CDR3 sequence (DNA): TGTGCCAGCAGTGAAGAAGTGCGTAGCCCCTACAATGAGCAGTTCTTC. This codes for CASSEEVRSPYNEQFF.

This chain uses TRBV2 with TRBJ2-5; D not resolved. From germline, CDR1 is SNHLY and CDR2 FYNNEI. The ends were cut back, 6 bases at V and 2 bases at J, with 10 bases in the middle. This CDR3 is 13 amino acids long. Here the CDR3 reads CASRFQPQETQYF. Written as DNA, the CDR3 is TGTGCCAGCAGGTTTCAGCCACAAGAGACCCAGTACTTC.

The V call is TRBV5-8, the J call TRBJ1-4; D not certain. The germline V gene encodes CDR1 SGHTS and CDR2 YDEGEE. Deletions cut 4 bases from V and 6 bases from J, with 19 bases between. The CDR3 runs 16 residues. CDR3 DNA: TGTGCCAGCAGCCTCCTCGGGTCTCCTTCGGATGAAAAACTGTTTTTT. This encodes CASSLLGSPSDEKLFF.

This chain links TRBV6-5 with TRBJ1-1; D is uncertain. The V end was cut by 6 bases, the J end by 3 bases, with 14 bases between. In germline, CDR1 is MNHEY, CDR2 SVGAGI. The CDR3 length is 14 residues. CDR3 amino acids: CASRKLIGDTEAFF. CDR3 nucleotide sequence: TGTGCCAGCAGAAAACTAATTGGGGACACTGAAGCTTTCTTT.

This clone was seen once. The chain links TRBV7-9 to TRBJ2-1; 14 bases are a match to TRBD2. This CDR3 has 17 residues. Germline values: CDR1 SEHNR, CDR2 FQNEAQ (reference sequence). The junction had 6 bases not matched to a gene; V was cut back by 1 base and J by 7 bases. The CDR3 DNA reads TGTGCCAGCAGCTTAGGGGGACTAGCGGGAGAAAAGAATGAGCAGTTCTTC. Its protein is CASSLGGLAGEKNEQFF.

The chain uses TRBV7-9 and TRBJ1-6; D is ambiguous. CDR3 length equals 18 residues. The germline CDR1 and CDR2 sequences are SEHNR and FQNEAQ (reference sequence). The ends were cut back, 1 base at V and 9 bases at J, with 22 bases in the middle. Here the CDR3 DNA reads TGTGCCAGCAGCTTAGGGATCTCTAACACGGTCCGGCTTTCACCCCTCCACTTT. Its translation is CASSLGISNTVRLSPLHF.

This clone was detected only a few times. The gene calls are TRBV15 and TRBJ1-6; TRBD1 aligns across 8 bases. The CDR3 loop spans 15 amino acids. After removal of 3 bases from V and 7 bases from J, the junction contained 5 bases not matched to a gene. Per the germline V gene, CDR1 is LNHNV and CDR2 is YYDKDF (reference sequence). The CDR3 sequence: CATSSEGQGNSPLHF. The CDR3 DNA reads as TGTGCCACCAGCAGCGAAGGACAGGGAAATTCACCCCTCCACTTT.